This T cell receptor beta chain is from a study of CD4 T cells in relation to SARS-CoV-2 and coronaviruses. Turning to the study itself: Crossreactive spike epitopes shared across donors were mapped to their HLA restriction.

Comments on this clone: The target antigen is unknown.

The germline CDR1 and CDR2 sequences are SGHRS and YFSETQ. V shed 3 bases and J shed 5 bases, with 12 bases lying between them. This CDR3 has 14 residues. Before the COVID-19 pandemic, during about 2011-2019, CD4+ T cells were taken from unexposed donors. CD4+ T cells were isolated from the cells after about ten days of culture. Testing used SARS-CoV-2 S/N and four cold-coronavirus spikes on unexposed-donor CD4+ T cells, cells permitting. Each well had two million PBMCs in around 4.5% human AB serum with IL-2. Method: immunoSEQ multiplex PCR; TCRdb's copy keeps in-frame clones and lacks some. The profile shows 9,500 to 13,000 clones, 84% of them singletons.

V and J are TRBV5-1 and TRBJ1-5; possible D gene TRBD1, 5 bases. Sequencing was carried out using CD4+ T cells from PBMCs, cultured in vitro. The receptor comes from a human donor in good health. The CDR3 sequence is CASSWGPDYQPQHF. The CDR3, as DNA: TGCGCCAGCAGCTGGGGACCGGATTATCAGCCCCAGCATTTT.